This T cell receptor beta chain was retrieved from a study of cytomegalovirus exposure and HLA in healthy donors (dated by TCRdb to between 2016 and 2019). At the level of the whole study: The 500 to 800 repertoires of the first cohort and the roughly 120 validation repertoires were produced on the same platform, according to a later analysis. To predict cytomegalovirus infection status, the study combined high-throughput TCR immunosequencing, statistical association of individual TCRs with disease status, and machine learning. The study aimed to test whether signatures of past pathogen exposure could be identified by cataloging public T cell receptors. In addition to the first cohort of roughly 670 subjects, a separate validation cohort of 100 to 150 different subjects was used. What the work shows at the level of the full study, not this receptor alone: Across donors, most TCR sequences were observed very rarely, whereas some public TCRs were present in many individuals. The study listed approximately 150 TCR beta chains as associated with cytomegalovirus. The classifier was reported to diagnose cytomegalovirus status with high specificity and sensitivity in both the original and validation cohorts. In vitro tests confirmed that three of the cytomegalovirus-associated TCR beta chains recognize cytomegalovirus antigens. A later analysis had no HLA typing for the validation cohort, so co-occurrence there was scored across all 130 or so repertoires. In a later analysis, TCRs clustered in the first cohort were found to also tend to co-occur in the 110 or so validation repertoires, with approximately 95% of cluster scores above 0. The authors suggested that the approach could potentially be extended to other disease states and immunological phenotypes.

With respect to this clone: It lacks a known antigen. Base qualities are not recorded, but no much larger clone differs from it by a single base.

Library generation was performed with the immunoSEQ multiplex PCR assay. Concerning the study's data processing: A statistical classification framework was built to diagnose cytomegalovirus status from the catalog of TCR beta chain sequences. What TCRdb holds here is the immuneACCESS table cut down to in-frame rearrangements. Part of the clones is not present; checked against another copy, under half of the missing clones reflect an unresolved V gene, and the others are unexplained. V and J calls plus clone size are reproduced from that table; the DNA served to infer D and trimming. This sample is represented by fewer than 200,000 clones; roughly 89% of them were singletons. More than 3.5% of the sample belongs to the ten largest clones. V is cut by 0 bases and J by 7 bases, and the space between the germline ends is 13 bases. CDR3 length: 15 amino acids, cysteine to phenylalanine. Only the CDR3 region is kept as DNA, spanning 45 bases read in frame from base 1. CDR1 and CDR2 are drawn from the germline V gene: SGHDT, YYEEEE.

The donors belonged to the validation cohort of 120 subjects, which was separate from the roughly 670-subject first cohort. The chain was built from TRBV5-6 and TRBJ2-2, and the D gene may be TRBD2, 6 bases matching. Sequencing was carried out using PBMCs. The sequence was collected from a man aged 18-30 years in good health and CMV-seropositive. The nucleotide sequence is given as TGTGCCAGCAGCTTGGTCCGGGAGCGGATCGGGGAGCTGTTTTTT. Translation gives CASSLVRERIGELFF. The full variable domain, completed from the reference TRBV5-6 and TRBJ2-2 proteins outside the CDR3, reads DAGVTQSPTHLIKTRGQQVTLRCSPKSGHDTVSWYQQALGQGPQFIFQYYEEEERQRGNFPDRFSGHQFPNYSSELNVNALLLGDSALYLCASSLVRERIGELFFGEGSRLTVL.